The 8 T cell receptor beta chains below all came from one sample that was sequenced in a study of blood T cell repertoires in COVID-19. TCRdb's copy holds only in-frame clones and misses some; the assay was immunoSEQ multiplex PCR. The sample lists roughly 100,000 clones, roughly 80% seen once, with 9.8% in the top ten. The sequencing input was peripheral blood. These receptors were taken from a man aged 55 to 70 with active or convalescent COVID-19.

The chain joins TRBV2 to TRBJ1-5, with 8 bases that match TRBD1. CDR3 size: 14 residues. Unmatched junction bases numbered 2, after V lost 4 bases and J lost 3 bases. From germline, CDR1 is SNHLY and CDR2 FYNNEI. The CDR3 coding sequence is TGTGCCAGCAGTGGACAGGGGCTCAATCAGCCCCAGCATTTT. Amino acids: CASSGQGLNQPQHF.

This chain links TRBV7-9 with TRBJ2-3; TRBD2 matches at 14 bases. The trim removed 5 bases at V and 4 bases at J, leaving 8 bases unmatched. There are 17 residues in the CDR3. Germline CDR1 SEHNR, CDR2 FQNEAQ (reference sequence). Written as DNA, the CDR3 is TGTGCCAGCAGCCCGGGACTAGCGGGAGAGAGGGCAGATACGCAGTATTTT. Translation gives CASSPGLAGERADTQYF.

V usage is TRBV11-3 and J usage is TRBJ2-7; 12 bases are a match to TRBD1. The length of the CDR3 is 14 residues. Germline V gene data show CDR1 as SGHNT and CDR2 as YENEEA. J was trimmed by 6 bases and V by 5 bases; bases with no gene match: 5. As DNA, the CDR3 is TGTGCCAGCAGCGCCGGGACAGGGGGCGGCGAGCAGTACTTC. It specifies CASSAGTGGGEQYF.

This rearrangement joins TRBV24-1 to TRBJ1-3; D gene uncertain. Per the germline V gene, CDR1 is KGHDR and CDR2 is SFDVKD. Deletions cut 3 bases from V and 4 bases from J, with 6 bases between. The CDR3 totals 13 residues. The CDR3 sequence: CATSDVFGNTIYF. In DNA form, the CDR3 reads TGTGCCACCAGTGATGTATTCGGAAACACCATATATTTT.

The chain is built from TRBV4-3 and TRBJ1-3; 8 bases map to TRBD1. This CDR3 is built from 15 residues. Losses at the gene ends were 2 bases for V and 2 bases for J; bases not matched to a gene: 2. CDR1 and CDR2 (germline): LGHNA, YSLEER. CDR3 coding DNA: TGCGCCAGCAGCCAACAGACAGGGGCTGGAAACACCATATATTTT. The encoded protein is CASSQQTGAGNTIYF.

V usage is TRBV28 and J usage is TRBJ2-4; 11 nucleotides match TRBD2. The CDR3 is 12 residues long. In germline, CDR1 is MDHEN, CDR2 SYDVKM. V gave up 8 bases and J gave up 6 bases; unmatched junction bases: 0. The CDR3 region is CASGLAGNIQYF. The CDR3 DNA is TGTGCCAGCGGACTAGCGGGAAACATTCAGTACTTC.

The V call is TRBV28, the J call TRBJ2-3; 10 bases align to TRBD1. Germline CDR1 and CDR2: MDHEN and SYDVKM. The CDR3 runs 18 residues. V was pared by 4 bases and J by 5 bases, with 15 bases of the junction left unmatched. CDR3 region: CASSSAGQGRVLGDTQYF. CDR3 DNA: TGTGCCAGCAGTTCAGCGGGACAGGGGAGGGTTCTCGGAGATACGCAGTATTTT.

This chain links TRBV28 with TRBJ2-1; possible D gene TRBD2, 6 bases. CDR3 length: 15 amino acids. V was trimmed by 2 bases and J by 6 bases, leaving 14 bases between them. In germline, CDR1 is MDHEN, CDR2 SYDVKM. The CDR3 region is CASSLGAGFFNEQFF. The CDR3 DNA sequence: TGTGCCAGCAGTTTAGGGGCGGGATTTTTCAATGAGCAGTTCTTC.